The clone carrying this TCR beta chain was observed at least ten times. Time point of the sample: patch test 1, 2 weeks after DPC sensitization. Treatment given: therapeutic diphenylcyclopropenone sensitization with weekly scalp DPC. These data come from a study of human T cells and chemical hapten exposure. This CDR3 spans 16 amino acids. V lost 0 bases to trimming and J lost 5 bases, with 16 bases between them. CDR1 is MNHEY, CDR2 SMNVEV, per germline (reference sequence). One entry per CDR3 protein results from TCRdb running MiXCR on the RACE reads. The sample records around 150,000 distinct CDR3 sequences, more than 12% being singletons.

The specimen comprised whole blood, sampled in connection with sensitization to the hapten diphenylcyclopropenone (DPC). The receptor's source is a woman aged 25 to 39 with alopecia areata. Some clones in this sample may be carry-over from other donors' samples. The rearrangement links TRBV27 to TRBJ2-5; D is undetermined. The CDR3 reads CASSLSQPPRPETQYF. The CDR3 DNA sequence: TGTGCCAGCAGTTTATCACAGCCCCCACGACCGGAGACCCAGTACTTC.